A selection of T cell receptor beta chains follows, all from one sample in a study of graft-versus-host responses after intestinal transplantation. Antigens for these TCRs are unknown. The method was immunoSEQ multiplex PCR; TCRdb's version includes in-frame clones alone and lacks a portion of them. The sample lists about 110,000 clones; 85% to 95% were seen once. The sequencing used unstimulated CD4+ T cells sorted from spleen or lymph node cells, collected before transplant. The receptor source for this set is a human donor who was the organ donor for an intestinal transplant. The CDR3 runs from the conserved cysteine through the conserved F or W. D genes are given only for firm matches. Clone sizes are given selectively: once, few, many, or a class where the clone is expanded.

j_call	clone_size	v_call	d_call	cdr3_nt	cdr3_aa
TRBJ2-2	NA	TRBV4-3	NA	TGCGCCAGCAGCCAAGAACGGACCGCGGTAACCGGGGAGCTGTTTTTT	CASSQERTAVTGELFF
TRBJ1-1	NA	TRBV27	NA	TGTGCCAGCAGTCGGGGGATCTACACTGAAGCTTTCTTT	CASSRGIYTEAFF
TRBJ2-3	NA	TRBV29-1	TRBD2	TGCAGCGTTGAACGGACTAGCGGTAGCACAGATACGCAGTATTTT	CSVERTSGSTDTQYF
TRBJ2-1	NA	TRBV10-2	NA	TGCGCCAGCAGTGAGCGCCTTCCCTCCTACAATGAGCAGTTCTTC	CASSERLPSYNEQFF
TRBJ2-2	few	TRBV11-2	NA	TGTGCCAGCAGCTTAGGGGGCACCGGGGAGCTGTTTTTT	CASSLGGTGELFF
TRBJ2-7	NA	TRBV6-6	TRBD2	TGTGCCAGCAGTAGGGGGGGACTAGCGGTCGCTCAGCAGTACTTC	CASSRGGLAVAQQYF
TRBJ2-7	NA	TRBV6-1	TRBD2	TGTGCCAGCAGAGCGGGGGGGGGCAGGGGCTACGAGCAGTACTTC	CASRAGGGRGYEQYF
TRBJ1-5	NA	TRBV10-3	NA	TGTGCCATCAGTGACACTCCCAATCAGCCCCAGCATTTT	CAISDTPNQPQHF
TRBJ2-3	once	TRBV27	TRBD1	TGTGCCAGCAGTGGCTTGGGGACAGGGCTCACAGATACGCAGTATTTT	CASSGLGTGLTDTQYF
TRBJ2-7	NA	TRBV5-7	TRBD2	TGTGCCAGCAGCTCGTTAGCGGGAATGGTCGAGCAGTACTTC	CASSSLAGMVEQYF
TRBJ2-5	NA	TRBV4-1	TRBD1	TGCGCCAGCAGCCAAGGGACAGGGGACCAAGAGACCCAGTACTTC	CASSQGTGDQETQYF
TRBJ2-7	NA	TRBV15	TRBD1	TGTGCCACCAGCAGAGATCAAGGGGGCGGATACGAGCAGTACTTC	CATSRDQGGGYEQYF
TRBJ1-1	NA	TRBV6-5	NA	TGTGCCAGCAGTTCCCTCGCAGGGGTGGGAACGGCTGAAGCTTTCTTT	CASSSLAGVGTAEAFF
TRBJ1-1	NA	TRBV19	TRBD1	TGTGCCAGTAGTATATCACGACAGGGAGAGGTGAACACTGAAGCTTTCTTT	CASSISRQGEVNTEAFF
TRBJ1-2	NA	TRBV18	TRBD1	TGTGCCAGCTCACCGGACCCCAGGGGGCGGGTCTATGGCTACACCTTC	CASSPDPRGRVYGYTF
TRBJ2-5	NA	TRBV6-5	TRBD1	TGTGCCAGCAGGGGGACAGGGAAAGAGACCCAGTACTTC	CASRGTGKETQYF
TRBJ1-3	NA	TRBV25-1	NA	TGTGCCAGCAGAAAGGGTGGAAACACCATATATTTT	CASRKGGNTIYF
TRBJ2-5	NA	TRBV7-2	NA	TGTGCCAGCAGCCGCCGTTGGGGGCTAGAGACCCAGTACTTC	CASSRRWGLETQYF
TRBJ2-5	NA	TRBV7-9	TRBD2	TGTGCCAGCAGCTCAGGACTAGCGGGAGGAGAGACCCAGTACTTC	CASSSGLAGGETQYF
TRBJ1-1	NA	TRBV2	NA	TGTGCCAGCAGTGAATATCGGGATTTCTTGAACACTGAAGCTTTCTTT	CASSEYRDFLNTEAFF
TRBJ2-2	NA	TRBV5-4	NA	TGTGCCAGCAGCGACCGAGTCGACCAGAACACCGGGGAGCTGTTTTTT	CASSDRVDQNTGELFF
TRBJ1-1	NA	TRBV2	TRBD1	TGTGCCAGCAGTTATAGTTTAGGGACAGGGGAGTGGACTGAAGCTTTCTTT	CASSYSLGTGEWTEAFF
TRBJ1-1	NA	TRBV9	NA	TGTGCCAGCAGCGTAAAGGCGAACACTGAAGCTTTCTTT	CASSVKANTEAFF
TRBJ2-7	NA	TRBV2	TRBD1	TGTGCCAGCAATACAGGGGGGCCCTCGTACGAGCAGTACTTC	CASNTGGPSYEQYF
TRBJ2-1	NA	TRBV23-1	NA	TGCGCCAGCAGTCACAGGGGGGGTTACAATGAGCAGTTCTTC	CASSHRGGYNEQFF
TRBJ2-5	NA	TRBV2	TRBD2	TGTGCCAGCAGTGAAATAGCGGGGGGGGAGCAGTACTTC	CASSEIAGGEQYF
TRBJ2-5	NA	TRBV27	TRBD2	TGTGCCAGCAGGCACCTAGCGGGAGAGCAAGAGACCCAGTACTTC	CASRHLAGEQETQYF
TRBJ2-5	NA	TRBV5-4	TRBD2	TGTGCCAGCAGCTTTCGACTAGCGGGGCAAGAGACCCAGTACTTC	CASSFRLAGQETQYF
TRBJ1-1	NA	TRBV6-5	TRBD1	TGTGCCAGCAGATTCCAGGGACAGGGGAACACTGAAGCTTTCTTT	CASRFQGQGNTEAFF
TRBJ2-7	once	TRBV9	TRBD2	TGTGCCAGCAGCTCCTCCGGGACTAGCGGGAGCTACGAGCAGTACTTC	CASSSSGTSGSYEQYF
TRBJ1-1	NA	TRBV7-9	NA	TGTGCCAGCGCCTTGGGATCAGACACTGAAGCTTTCTTT	CASALGSDTEAFF
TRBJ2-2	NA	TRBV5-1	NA	TGCGCCAGCAGGCACCCGAACACCGGGGAGCTGTTTTTT	CASRHPNTGELFF
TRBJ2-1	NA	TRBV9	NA	TGTGCCAGCAGCGCCAGGGGGGTAGCCGAGCAGTTCTTC	CASSARGVAEQFF
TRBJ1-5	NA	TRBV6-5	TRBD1	TGTGCCAGCAGCTTTGGACAGGGCAATCAGCCCCAGCATTTT	CASSFGQGNQPQHF
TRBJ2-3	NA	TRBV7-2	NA	TGTGCCAGCAGCTCCCGGGGACTCCCCACAGATACGCAGTATTTT	CASSSRGLPTDTQYF
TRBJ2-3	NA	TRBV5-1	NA	TGCGCCAGCAGCTTGTCGGCGCTGCCAGATACGCAGTATTTT	CASSLSALPDTQYF
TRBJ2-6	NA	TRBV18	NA	TGTGCCAGCTCACCAAGGGGGACCCCTGGGGCCAACGTCCTGACTTTC	CASSPRGTPGANVLTF
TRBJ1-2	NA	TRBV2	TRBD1	TGTGCCAGCAGTGAGGCGCAGGGGACCAGGGGGTACACCTTC	CASSEAQGTRGYTF
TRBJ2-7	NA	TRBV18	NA	TGTGCCAGCTCACCGGCAGGGTACGAGCAGTACTTC	CASSPAGYEQYF
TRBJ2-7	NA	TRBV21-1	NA	TGTGCCAGCACCAGGCAACAGCAGCAGTACTTC	CASTRQQQQYF
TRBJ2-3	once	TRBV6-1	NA	TGTGCCAGCAGTGACGCGGCTTTCCCCGTGGGGGATACGCAGTATTTT	CASSDAAFPVGDTQYF
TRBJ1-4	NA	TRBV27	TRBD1	TGTGCCAGCAGATCTCATCGGACAGGGGGTGAAAAACTGTTTTTT	CASRSHRTGGEKLFF
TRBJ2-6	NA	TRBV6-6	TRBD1	TGTGCCAGCACCCGGGACAGCTCTGGGGCCAACGTCCTGACTTTC	CASTRDSSGANVLTF
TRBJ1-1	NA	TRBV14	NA	TGTGCCAGCAGCCGAAGCGGGGGCGCCGCTGAAGCTTTCTTT	CASSRSGGAAEAFF
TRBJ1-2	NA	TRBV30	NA	TGTGCCTGGGACCAGGGTACCTATGGCTACACCTTC	CAWDQGTYGYTF
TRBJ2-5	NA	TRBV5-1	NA	TGCGCCAGCAGCTCCCCAATCTACATGACTACGCGCTTGAAGACCCAGTACTTC	CASSSPIYMTTRLKTQYF
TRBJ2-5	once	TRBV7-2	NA	TGTGCCAGCAGCTTAGTCGCGGGGACTGGGCAGGAGACCCAGTACTTC	CASSLVAGTGQETQYF
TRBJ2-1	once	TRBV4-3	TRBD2	TGCGCCAGCAGCCAACGCACTAGCGGGGACTCCTACAATGAGCAGTTCTTC	CASSQRTSGDSYNEQFF
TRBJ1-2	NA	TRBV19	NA	TGTGCCAGTAAGTCCGAAAAACTGCATGGCTACACCTTC	CASKSEKLHGYTF
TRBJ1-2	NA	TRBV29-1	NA	TGCAGCGTTTCCCTCGGGCTAGACTATGGCTACACCTTC	CSVSLGLDYGYTF
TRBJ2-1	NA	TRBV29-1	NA	TGCAGCGTTGTGGGAGCGCGGACCTACAATGAGCAGTTCTTC	CSVVGARTYNEQFF
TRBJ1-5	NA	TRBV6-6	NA	TGTGCCAGCAGTTCACGGACAGCTGGACCTCAGCCCCAGCATTTT	CASSSRTAGPQPQHF
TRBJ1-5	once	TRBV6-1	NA	TGTGCCAGCAGTGCTGGGTCAACCCTCAATCAGCCCCAGCATTTT	CASSAGSTLNQPQHF
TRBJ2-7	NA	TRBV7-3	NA	TGTGCCAGCAGCGCGTCCGGGACCCCCTCCTACGAGCAGTACTTC	CASSASGTPSYEQYF